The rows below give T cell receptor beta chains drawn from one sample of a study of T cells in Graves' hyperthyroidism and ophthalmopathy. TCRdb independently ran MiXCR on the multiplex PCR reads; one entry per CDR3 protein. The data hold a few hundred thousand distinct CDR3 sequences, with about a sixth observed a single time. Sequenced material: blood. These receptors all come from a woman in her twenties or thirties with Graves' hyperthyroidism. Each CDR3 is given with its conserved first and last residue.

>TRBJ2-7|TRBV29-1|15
CSVETSGHNAYEQYF
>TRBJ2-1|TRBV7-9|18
CASSLARLAGVSYNEQFF
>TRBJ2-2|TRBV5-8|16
CASSSPKAGDTGELFF
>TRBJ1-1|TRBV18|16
CASSPKVGLRNTEAFF
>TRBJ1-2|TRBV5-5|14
CASSLEKWGYGYTF
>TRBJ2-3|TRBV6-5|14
CASKFFRTTNTQYF
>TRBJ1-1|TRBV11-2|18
CASSHYWDRGFLNTEAFF
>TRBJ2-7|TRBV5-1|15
CASTLRDRNSYEQYF
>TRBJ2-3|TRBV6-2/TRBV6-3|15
CASSYSGSSTDTQYF
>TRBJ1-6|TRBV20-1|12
CSAQRRGSPLHF
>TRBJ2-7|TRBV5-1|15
CASSFEGTASHEQYF
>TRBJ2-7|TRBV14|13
CASSQDGAGKQYF
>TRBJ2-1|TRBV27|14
CASSQTSRSTRQFF
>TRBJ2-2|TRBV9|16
CASSVLAGPLPGELFF
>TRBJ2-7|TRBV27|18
CASSVRLTGHGVSYEQYF
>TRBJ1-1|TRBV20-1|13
CSARLNQGTEAFF
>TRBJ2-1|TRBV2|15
CASTGLAVSYNEQLF
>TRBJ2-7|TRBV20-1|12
CSARAISYEQYF
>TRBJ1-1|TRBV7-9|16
CASSPTRGGGNTEAFF
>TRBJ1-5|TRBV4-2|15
CASSQGGTGGKPQHF
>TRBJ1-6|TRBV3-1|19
CASSSPPARAGEINSPLHF
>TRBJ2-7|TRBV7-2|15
CASSSSGGPGVEQYF
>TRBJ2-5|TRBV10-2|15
CATRLAGGPGETQYF
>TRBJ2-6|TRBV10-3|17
CAISAAGGLSGANVLTF
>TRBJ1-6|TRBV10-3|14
CAISRAGDDSPLHF
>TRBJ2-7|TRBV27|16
CASSYATPGQDYEQYF
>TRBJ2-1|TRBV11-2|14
CASSPSQAYNEQFF
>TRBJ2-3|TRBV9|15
CASSGSSGSTDTQYF
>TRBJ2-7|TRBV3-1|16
CASSPKGGTTSYEQYF
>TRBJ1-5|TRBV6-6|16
CASSYSGSGESQPQHF
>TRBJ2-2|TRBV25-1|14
CASSVGLSTGELFF
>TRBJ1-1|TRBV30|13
CAWRGQLNTEAFF
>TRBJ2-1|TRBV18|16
CASSPRPSGSYNEQFF